Below, one T cell receptor beta chain is given with its context. This record belongs to a study of Tregs in tolerant kidney transplant recipients. The data were produced by immunoSEQ multiplex PCR, yet TCRdb's version contains in-frame clones alone and is incomplete. The sample lists around 120,000 clones, 85% to 95% occurring once. The CDR3 is made up of 15 amino acids. V shed 6 bases and J shed 1 base, with 15 bases lying between them. CDR1 is SGHVS and CDR2 is FNYEAQ in the germline V gene. The TCR sequence derives from a human donor in good health. V and J are TRBV7-6 and TRBJ1-1; D gene unclear. Sequencing input: CD4+ T cells from blood. Here the CDR3 reads CASSFGSLKNTEAFF. In DNA form, the CDR3 reads TGTGCCAGCAGTTTCGGTTCCTTAAAGAACACTGAAGCTTTCTTT.